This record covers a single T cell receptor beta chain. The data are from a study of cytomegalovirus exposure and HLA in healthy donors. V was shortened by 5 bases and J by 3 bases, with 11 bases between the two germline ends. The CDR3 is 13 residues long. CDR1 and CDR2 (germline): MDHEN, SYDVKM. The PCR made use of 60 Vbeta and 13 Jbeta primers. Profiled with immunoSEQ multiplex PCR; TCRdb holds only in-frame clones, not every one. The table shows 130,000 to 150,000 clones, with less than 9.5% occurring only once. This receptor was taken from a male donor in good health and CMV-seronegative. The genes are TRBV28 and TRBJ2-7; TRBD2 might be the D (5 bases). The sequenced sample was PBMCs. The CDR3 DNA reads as TGTGCCAGCAGTGGGCGGGTGGGCTACGAGCAGTACTTC. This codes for CASSGRVGYEQYF.